These T cell receptor beta chains were read from a single sample in a study of a mutant IDH1 vaccine in newly diagnosed glioma. For these TCRs, the target antigens are not known. Only in-frame clones appear in the TCRdb table, and some are missing; sequencing was by immunoSEQ multiplex PCR. The profile covers 30,000 to 40,000 clones, with over 85% appearing a single time and around 2.2% taken by the ten largest. Sequenced here: PBMCs, sampled from a glioma patient whose treatment included an IDH1 peptide vaccine. The receptors originated from a man aged 35-49 years with glioma. The CDR3 runs from the conserved cysteine through the conserved F or W. Each record gives: V gene, J gene, D gene, clone size, CDR3 DNA, CDR3 protein. A D gene is named only where the DNA matches it firmly. Size is stated for part of the rows, as once, few or many counts, or as a class when the clone is expanded.

V gene: TRBV5-1; J gene: TRBJ1-2; D gene: TRBD1; clone size: .; CDR3 DNA: TGCGCCAGCAGCTGGGGAGGGGGCAGCCTCTATGGCTACACCTTC; CDR3 protein: CASSWGGGSLYGYTF
V gene: TRBV19; J gene: TRBJ2-7; D gene: TRBD2; clone size: .; CDR3 DNA: TGTGCCAGTAGCGTAAGGGACTACTACGAGCAGTACTTC; CDR3 protein: CASSVRDYYEQYF
V gene: TRBV6-6; J gene: TRBJ2-3; D gene: TRBD2; clone size: .; CDR3 DNA: TGTGCCAGCAGTTACTCCGGGGGGGGGTCTGAAGATACGCAGTATTTT; CDR3 protein: CASSYSGGGSEDTQYF
V gene: TRBV10-3; J gene: TRBJ2-1; D gene: .; clone size: .; CDR3 DNA: TGTGCCATCAGTGAGTCGAGCAGGGTCAAGAATGAGCAGTTCTTC; CDR3 protein: CAISESSRVKNEQFF
V gene: TRBV7-2; J gene: TRBJ2-7; D gene: TRBD2; clone size: .; CDR3 DNA: TGTGCCAGCAGTTTGGGACTAGCGGGAGGGTACGAGCAGTACTTC; CDR3 protein: CASSLGLAGGYEQYF
V gene: TRBV27; J gene: TRBJ2-7; D gene: .; clone size: .; CDR3 DNA: TGTGCCAGCAGTTCCCGTGGGCGGAGCCCCTACGAGCAGTACTTC; CDR3 protein: CASSSRGRSPYEQYF
V gene: TRBV11-3; J gene: TRBJ2-1; D gene: .; clone size: .; CDR3 DNA: TGTGCCAGCAGCTTAGTTGCAGGGGTTACCTACAATGAGCAGTTCTTC; CDR3 protein: CASSLVAGVTYNEQFF
V gene: TRBV6-1; J gene: TRBJ2-5; D gene: .; clone size: .; CDR3 DNA: TGTGCCAGCAGTGAAGCGAGGGGCAGGGAGACCCAGTACTTC; CDR3 protein: CASSEARGRETQYF
V gene: TRBV29-1; J gene: TRBJ2-3; D gene: .; clone size: .; CDR3 DNA: TGCAGCGTTGAAGGGGGAATAGCTGGGTGGGGAGATACGCAGTATTTT; CDR3 protein: CSVEGGIAGWGDTQYF
V gene: TRBV28; J gene: TRBJ2-3; D gene: .; clone size: .; CDR3 DNA: TGTGCCAGCAGTCTCGGACACGTCGGAGATACGCAGTATTTT; CDR3 protein: CASSLGHVGDTQYF
V gene: TRBV6-5; J gene: TRBJ1-1; D gene: .; clone size: .; CDR3 DNA: TGTGCCAGCAGTTACTTGGGGGTGATGAACACTGAAGCTTTCTTT; CDR3 protein: CASSYLGVMNTEAFF
V gene: TRBV5-1; J gene: TRBJ2-1; D gene: .; clone size: .; CDR3 DNA: TGCGCCAGCAGCTTAGGTGGAGTAGGAAGTGAGCAGTTCTTC; CDR3 protein: CASSLGGVGSEQFF
V gene: TRBV25-1; J gene: TRBJ2-5; D gene: TRBD2; clone size: .; CDR3 DNA: TGTGCCAGCAGTGAATATGGGCGCGCTAGCGGGGAAGGAGAGACCCAGTACTTC; CDR3 protein: CASSEYGRASGEGETQYF
V gene: TRBV5-1; J gene: TRBJ2-1; D gene: TRBD1; clone size: .; CDR3 DNA: TGCGCCAGCAGCTGGACAGGGGAGGTTAATGAGCAGTTCTTC; CDR3 protein: CASSWTGEVNEQFF
V gene: TRBV7-9; J gene: TRBJ1-4; D gene: .; clone size: .; CDR3 DNA: TGTGCCAGCAGCTTCAGCGGTGAAAAACTGTTTTTT; CDR3 protein: CASSFSGEKLFF
V gene: TRBV19; J gene: TRBJ2-5; D gene: .; clone size: .; CDR3 DNA: TGTGCCAGTAGTGTACTCGGGGGTCCCTCTGGTGAGCAGTACTTC; CDR3 protein: CASSVLGGPSGEQYF
V gene: TRBV5-4; J gene: TRBJ2-1; D gene: .; clone size: .; CDR3 DNA: TGTGCCAGCAACCGGACAGGGCCGCTGGCGGGAGGCTACAATGAGCAGTTCTTC; CDR3 protein: CASNRTGPLAGGYNEQFF
V gene: TRBV19; J gene: TRBJ2-2; D gene: .; clone size: .; CDR3 DNA: TGTGCCAGTGAGCGTTGGGCGGCAAACACCGGGGAGCTGTTTTTT; CDR3 protein: CASERWAANTGELFF
V gene: TRBV11-2; J gene: TRBJ2-7; D gene: TRBD1; clone size: once; CDR3 DNA: TGTGCCAGCAGCTTTTGGGAGAGGGGGACAGGGAACGAGCAGTACTTC; CDR3 protein: CASSFWERGTGNEQYF
V gene: TRBV28; J gene: TRBJ1-2; D gene: .; clone size: .; CDR3 DNA: TGTGCCAGCAGTTTACAGACGGACTCCTATGGCTACACCTTC; CDR3 protein: CASSLQTDSYGYTF
V gene: TRBV7-9; J gene: TRBJ1-1; D gene: .; clone size: .; CDR3 DNA: TGTGCCAGCAGCTTAGTATTGGGTTCTGAAGCTTTCTTT; CDR3 protein: CASSLVLGSEAFF
V gene: TRBV6-1; J gene: TRBJ1-5; D gene: .; clone size: .; CDR3 DNA: TGTGCCAGCAGTGACAGGGAAAGTCAGCCCCAGCATTTT; CDR3 protein: CASSDRESQPQHF
V gene: TRBV9; J gene: TRBJ1-2; D gene: .; clone size: .; CDR3 DNA: TGTGCCAGCACATCCGGGACAACCAACTATGGCTACACCTTC; CDR3 protein: CASTSGTTNYGYTF
V gene: TRBV5-8; J gene: TRBJ2-6; D gene: .; clone size: .; CDR3 DNA: TGTGCCACTCAGGGGAGGGTTACTCTGGGGGCCAACGTCCTGACTTTC; CDR3 protein: CATQGRVTLGANVLTF
V gene: TRBV27; J gene: TRBJ2-1; D gene: .; clone size: .; CDR3 DNA: TGTGCCAGCAGGGAAGGGGCCGGGAAGTTCTCCTACAATGAGCAGTTCTTC; CDR3 protein: CASREGAGKFSYNEQFF
V gene: TRBV2; J gene: TRBJ2-5; D gene: TRBD2; clone size: .; CDR3 DNA: TGTGCCAGCAGTGAGTGGGGAGGGGTCGGGGAGACCCAGTACTTC; CDR3 protein: CASSEWGGVGETQYF
V gene: TRBV18; J gene: TRBJ1-2; D gene: .; clone size: few; CDR3 DNA: TGTGCCAGCTCACCCACGCAACATTCCAACAATGACTATGGCTACACCTTC; CDR3 protein: CASSPTQHSNNDYGYTF
V gene: TRBV5-1; J gene: TRBJ2-5; D gene: .; clone size: .; CDR3 DNA: TGCGCCAGCAGGACCTCTTGGACAAGTCAAGAGACCCAGTACTTC; CDR3 protein: CASRTSWTSQETQYF
V gene: TRBV10-3; J gene: TRBJ2-6; D gene: .; clone size: .; CDR3 DNA: TGTGCCATCAGCCAAACAGGGTCCGGGGCCAACGTCCTGACTTTC; CDR3 protein: CAISQTGSGANVLTF
V gene: TRBV28; J gene: TRBJ1-3; D gene: TRBD1; clone size: .; CDR3 DNA: TGTGCCAGCGGAGCTACAGGGGGCGGGGGAAACACCATATATTTT; CDR3 protein: CASGATGGGGNTIYF
V gene: TRBV19; J gene: TRBJ2-2; D gene: .; clone size: .; CDR3 DNA: TGTGCCAGTAGTAAATACAGAGTTGGGGGCGCGGACACCGGGGAGCTGTTTTTT; CDR3 protein: CASSKYRVGGADTGELFF
V gene: TRBV5-1; J gene: TRBJ2-5; D gene: .; clone size: .; CDR3 DNA: TGCGCCAGCAGCTTGGCCGGGAGAGAGACCCAGTACTTC; CDR3 protein: CASSLAGRETQYF
V gene: TRBV10-3; J gene: TRBJ2-5; D gene: .; clone size: once; CDR3 DNA: TGTGCCATCAGCGCTATACAAGAGACCCAGTACTTC; CDR3 protein: CAISAIQETQYF
V gene: TRBV5-4; J gene: TRBJ2-2; D gene: .; clone size: .; CDR3 DNA: TGTGCCAGCAGCTTATTTAACACCGGGGAGCTGTTTTTT; CDR3 protein: CASSLFNTGELFF
V gene: TRBV15; J gene: TRBJ1-5; D gene: .; clone size: once; CDR3 DNA: TGTGCCACGCAGCAGGGGAACGGAAATCAGCCCCAGCATTTT; CDR3 protein: CATQQGNGNQPQHF
V gene: TRBV14; J gene: TRBJ2-2; D gene: TRBD2; clone size: .; CDR3 DNA: TGTGCCAGCAGCCTCTCACGGACTAGCGGATACACCGGGGAGCTGTTTTTT; CDR3 protein: CASSLSRTSGYTGELFF
V gene: TRBV15; J gene: TRBJ1-3; D gene: .; clone size: .; CDR3 DNA: TGTGCCACCAGCAGAGATATATTCCGAGGCGGACTCGGGGGAAACACCATATATTTT; CDR3 protein: CATSRDIFRGGLGGNTIYF
V gene: TRBV7-9; J gene: TRBJ2-2; D gene: .; clone size: .; CDR3 DNA: TGTGCCAGCAGTGGCCGGGTGGCGACCGGGGAGCTGTTTTTT; CDR3 protein: CASSGRVATGELFF
V gene: TRBV30; J gene: TRBJ2-6; D gene: TRBD1; clone size: .; CDR3 DNA: TGTGCCTGGAGCGATGGACAGGGAGCCTGGCCTGGGGCCAACGTCCTGACTTTC; CDR3 protein: CAWSDGQGAWPGANVLTF
V gene: TRBV2; J gene: TRBJ1-1; D gene: .; clone size: .; CDR3 DNA: TGTGCCAGCAGTGAAGGGGTGGGGCCCCCTGAAGCTTTCTTT; CDR3 protein: CASSEGVGPPEAFF
V gene: TRBV4-3; J gene: TRBJ2-2; D gene: TRBD2; clone size: .; CDR3 DNA: TGCGCCAGCAGCCAAGGCGGGAGGGCCAACACCGGGGAGCTGTTTTTT; CDR3 protein: CASSQGGRANTGELFF
V gene: TRBV25-1; J gene: TRBJ1-1; D gene: .; clone size: .; CDR3 DNA: TGTGCCAGCAGTAGGGGACATTCGAACACTGAAGCTTTCTTT; CDR3 protein: CASSRGHSNTEAFF
V gene: TRBV5-4; J gene: TRBJ1-3; D gene: TRBD1; clone size: .; CDR3 DNA: TGTGCCAGCAGCTTAGCAGGGGGCTTGTCTGGAAACACCATATATTTT; CDR3 protein: CASSLAGGLSGNTIYF
V gene: TRBV27; J gene: TRBJ2-7; D gene: .; clone size: .; CDR3 DNA: TGTGCCAGCAGTTTATTGGCAGGGCCCGAGCAGTACTTC; CDR3 protein: CASSLLAGPEQYF
V gene: TRBV5-1; J gene: TRBJ1-4; D gene: .; clone size: .; CDR3 DNA: TGCGCCAGCAGCTTGGTACCCACAGACAATAATGAAAAACTGTTTTTT; CDR3 protein: CASSLVPTDNNEKLFF
V gene: TRBV28; J gene: TRBJ2-3; D gene: TRBD1; clone size: .; CDR3 DNA: TGTGCCAGCAGCCCTGTCCGGACAGGGAACACAGATACGCAGTATTTT; CDR3 protein: CASSPVRTGNTDTQYF
V gene: TRBV12-5; J gene: TRBJ1-1; D gene: .; clone size: once; CDR3 DNA: TGTGCTAGTGGTCCACACAGCTCCCTGAACACTGAAGCTTTCTTT; CDR3 protein: CASGPHSSLNTEAFF
V gene: TRBV7-9; J gene: TRBJ1-2; D gene: TRBD1; clone size: .; CDR3 DNA: TGTGCCAGCAGCTTAAACAATGCGGGACAGGGGAGAGGCTACACCTTC; CDR3 protein: CASSLNNAGQGRGYTF
V gene: TRBV4-3; J gene: TRBJ2-1; D gene: .; clone size: .; CDR3 DNA: TGCGCCAGCAGCCAAGATGATAGGGGGTCAGATGAGCAGTTCTTC; CDR3 protein: CASSQDDRGSDEQFF
V gene: TRBV18; J gene: TRBJ2-1; D gene: .; clone size: .; CDR3 DNA: TGTGCCAGCTCGCCCCGGGACTTGGGCTATTACAATGAGCAGTTCTTC; CDR3 protein: CASSPRDLGYYNEQFF
V gene: TRBV11-2; J gene: TRBJ2-3; D gene: .; clone size: .; CDR3 DNA: TGTGCCAGCAGCACCTTGGGGGGTCCACCGAGTCCGCAGTATTTT; CDR3 protein: CASSTLGGPPSPQYF
V gene: TRBV27; J gene: TRBJ2-7; D gene: .; clone size: few; CDR3 DNA: TGTGCCAGCAGTTTTCCAGGGGGGTTCGAGCAGTACTTC; CDR3 protein: CASSFPGGFEQYF
V gene: TRBV4-3; J gene: TRBJ2-1; D gene: .; clone size: .; CDR3 DNA: TGCGCCAGCAGCCAAGATTCGACTATTAACCACCTCAATGAGCAGTTCTTC; CDR3 protein: CASSQDSTINHLNEQFF
V gene: TRBV29-1; J gene: TRBJ2-5; D gene: .; clone size: few; CDR3 DNA: TGCAGCGTTGAGAAGACAGACTCGTACCAAGAGACCCAGTACTTC; CDR3 protein: CSVEKTDSYQETQYF
V gene: TRBV30; J gene: TRBJ1-2; D gene: .; clone size: once; CDR3 DNA: TGTGCCTGGAGTAAGGGGCTCGGCTACACCTTC; CDR3 protein: CAWSKGLGYTF
V gene: TRBV4-1; J gene: TRBJ2-3; D gene: .; clone size: once; CDR3 DNA: TGCGCCAGCAGCCAAGATCGCCCAGGGGAGGTCGATACGCAGTATTTT; CDR3 protein: CASSQDRPGEVDTQYF
V gene: TRBV15; J gene: TRBJ1-1; D gene: .; clone size: .; CDR3 DNA: TGTGCCACCAGCAGAGAGGGAGCTAACACTGAAGCTTTCTTT; CDR3 protein: CATSREGANTEAFF
V gene: TRBV12-5; J gene: TRBJ2-5; D gene: TRBD1; clone size: .; CDR3 DNA: TGTGCTAGTGGTTCCGCCCCGACCGGGACAGGGGTCGAGACCCAGTACTTC; CDR3 protein: CASGSAPTGTGVETQYF